This TCR beta chain was sequenced during a study of beta chain features in type 1 diabetes. General study findings and limits: In these data, an HLA type influence on TCRB rearrangement remained unresolved.

The table lists this clone with a few counts. Its antigen remains unknown. Its ends do not fully match the called genes, so a read error is possible. Germline CDR1 and CDR2: SEHNR and FQNEAQ (reference sequence). CDR3 size: 8 residues. Since all of the isolated RNA was reverse transcribed, expressed TCRB transcripts were what got sequenced. Sequencing was performed with immunoSEQ multiplex PCR; in TCRdb, only in-frame clones are kept and a portion is missing. The table has hundreds of thousands of clones, roughly 12% seen once; the top ten hold 0.015% to 0.02%. This receptor was identified in a man between 18 and 35 years old in good health. Input material: naive CD4+ T cells from blood. This sequence joins TRBV7-9 and TRBJ2-7; D gene unclear. The CDR3 coding sequence is TGTGCCAGCAGCCTTCCGGACTTC. Residues: CASSLPDF.